The rows below give T cell receptor beta chains drawn from one sample of a study of T cell responses to AZD1222 COVID-19 vaccine. The table came from immunoSEQ multiplex PCR; TCRdb's copy has only in-frame clones and leaves some out. The sample includes around 67,000 clones, 84% seen only once; the top ten take about 7%. Sample: peripheral blood, taken on day 0 of AZD1222 vaccination. The origin of the receptors is an adult in good health. CDR3s leave out the opening cysteine and the closing phenylalanine or tryptophan. Fields, in order: V gene, CDR3 protein.

v_gene: TRBV7-2; CDR3aa: ASSQTRGSGNTIY
v_gene: TRBV7-2; CDR3aa: ASNAGTATYEQY
v_gene: TRBV19; CDR3aa: ASQGAIRNSPLH
v_gene: TRBV4-3; CDR3aa: ASSQATTGNNSPLH
v_gene: TRBV24-1; CDR3aa: ATSGGAKNIQY
v_gene: TRBV2; CDR3aa: ASSPLKISALH
v_gene: TRBV6-5; CDR3aa: ASRSTGASNQPQH
v_gene: TRBV10-3; CDR3aa: AISESSPGMMGNTIY
v_gene: TRBV6-4; CDR3aa: ASSAGEGANTGELF
v_gene: TRBV18; CDR3aa: ASSPRDKSEQY
v_gene: TRBV7-2; CDR3aa: ASSLSPRGYGYT
v_gene: TRBV7-2; CDR3aa: ASSFQVDSNQPQH
v_gene: TRBV2; CDR3aa: APGQGRADTQY
v_gene: TRBV19; CDR3aa: ASSMAGQGSYEQY
v_gene: TRBV20-1; CDR3aa: SAYTADEQF
v_gene: TRBV28; CDR3aa: ASSFRAGSDQPQH
v_gene: TRBV10-3; CDR3aa: ALQIRLTGELF
v_gene: TRBV5-1; CDR3aa: ASSLSSGEQQPQH
v_gene: TRBV28; CDR3aa: ASSSGGRRNQPQH
v_gene: TRBV7-6; CDR3aa: ASSLQGAALYGYT
v_gene: TRBV19; CDR3aa: ASSASAGQGLNEQF
v_gene: TRBV2; CDR3aa: ASRPGQGTWGYT
v_gene: TRBV19; CDR3aa: ASSIAGESQETQY
v_gene: TRBV11-2; CDR3aa: ASSMLRGGPYEQY
v_gene: TRBV19; CDR3aa: ASSIGPGGSSTNEQF
v_gene: TRBV18; CDR3aa: ASSPGTGGANYGYT
v_gene: TRBV2; CDR3aa: ASSEPGQGTDTQY
v_gene: TRBV12-3/TRBV12-4; CDR3aa: ASSLDWSAKLF
v_gene: TRBV11-2; CDR3aa: ASGAGDSYEQY
v_gene: TRBV6-5; CDR3aa: ASSSTRFEEQY